This TCR beta chain emerged from a study of OX40 agonist ivuxolimab in advanced cancers. The assay was immunoSEQ multiplex PCR, and TCRdb's table has in-frame clones only and misses some. The table has over 95,000 clones, roughly 80% seen once. Looked up from germline, CDR1 is SGHRS and CDR2 is YFSETQ. Trimming pared 0 bases from V and 5 bases from J, leaving 14 bases between. The CDR3 is 15 residues long. This clonotype was obtained from an adult with an advanced solid tumor such as melanoma, head and neck, liver or kidney cancer. Here the sequenced sample was CD4+ or CD8+ T cells sorted from blood, taken in a trial of the OX40 agonist ivuxolimab. The chain carries TRBV5-1 and TRBJ2-5, with no clear D. The CDR3 loop reads CASSLGRSYSETQYF. The CDR3 DNA reads as TGCGCCAGCAGCTTGGGCAGGTCATATTCGGAGACCCAGTACTTC.